These T cell receptor beta chains were read from a single sample in a study of cytomegalovirus exposure and HLA in healthy donors. TCRdb's copy holds only in-frame clones and misses some; the assay was immunoSEQ multiplex PCR. The sample lists more than 100,000 clones, 60% to 80% occurring once. The source material was PBMCs. All receptors come from a man aged 50 to 59 in good health and CMV-seropositive. CDR3s include the opening cysteine and the closing phenylalanine or tryptophan. A D gene is named only where the DNA matches it firmly. Where a row states a size, it is once, few, many or the class of an expanded clone; other rows omit it.

j_gene: TRBJ2-2; d_gene: TRBD2; abundance: .; v_gene: TRBV7-2; CDR3aa: CASSDRTSGTYTGELFF; CDR3nt: TGTGCCAGCAGCGACAGGACTAGCGGGACGTACACCGGGGAGCTGTTTTTT
j_gene: TRBJ2-1; d_gene: TRBD2; abundance: few; v_gene: TRBV4-2; CDR3aa: CASSQGLATEQFF; CDR3nt: TGTGCCAGCAGCCAGGGACTAGCGACTGAGCAGTTCTTC
j_gene: TRBJ1-4; d_gene: .; abundance: .; v_gene: TRBV6-5; CDR3aa: CASGRTAFEKLFF; CDR3nt: TGTGCCAGCGGAAGGACAGCGTTTGAAAAACTGTTTTTT
j_gene: TRBJ2-2; d_gene: .; abundance: .; v_gene: TRBV7-9; CDR3aa: CASSFGEGDTGELFF; CDR3nt: TGTGCCAGCAGCTTCGGGGAGGGGGACACCGGGGAGCTGTTTTTT
j_gene: TRBJ2-7; d_gene: TRBD1; abundance: .; v_gene: TRBV7-9; CDR3aa: CASSRQGTHEQYF; CDR3nt: TGTGCCAGCAGCCGACAGGGAACCCACGAGCAGTACTTC
j_gene: TRBJ2-2; d_gene: TRBD1; abundance: .; v_gene: TRBV5-6; CDR3aa: CASNGQGRNTGELFF; CDR3nt: TGTGCCAGCAACGGACAGGGTAGGAACACCGGGGAGCTGTTTTTT
j_gene: TRBJ2-6; d_gene: .; abundance: .; v_gene: TRBV7-2; CDR3aa: CASSLDVQSSGANVLTF; CDR3nt: TGTGCCAGCAGCTTAGACGTACAGAGCTCTGGGGCCAACGTCCTGACTTTC
j_gene: TRBJ2-7; d_gene: .; abundance: .; v_gene: TRBV10-2; CDR3aa: CASSKGSYEQYF; CDR3nt: TGCGCCAGCAGTAAAGGGAGCTACGAGCAGTACTTC
j_gene: TRBJ2-4; d_gene: .; abundance: .; v_gene: TRBV7-8; CDR3aa: CASSPRDSLAKNIQYF; CDR3nt: TGTGCCAGCAGCCCCCGGGACTCTTTAGCCAAAAACATTCAGTACTTC
j_gene: TRBJ1-2; d_gene: TRBD1; abundance: .; v_gene: TRBV9; CDR3aa: CASSVASGTGDGYTF; CDR3nt: TGTGCCAGCAGCGTAGCATCCGGGACAGGGGACGGCTACACCTTC
j_gene: TRBJ2-5; d_gene: TRBD1; abundance: .; v_gene: TRBV5-6; CDR3aa: CASRLRDRGRETQYF; CDR3nt: TGTGCCAGCAGATTGCGGGACAGGGGGCGGGAGACCCAGTACTTC
j_gene: TRBJ2-3; d_gene: .; abundance: .; v_gene: TRBV5-1; CDR3aa: CASSLALTTSTDTQYF; CDR3nt: TGCGCCAGCAGCTTGGCGTTGACAACTAGCACAGATACGCAGTATTTT
j_gene: TRBJ2-7; d_gene: .; abundance: .; v_gene: TRBV7-2; CDR3aa: CASSLVVGANEQYF; CDR3nt: TGTGCCAGCAGCTTAGTTGTGGGGGCTAACGAGCAGTACTTC
j_gene: TRBJ2-7; d_gene: .; abundance: .; v_gene: TRBV29-1; CDR3aa: CSVEVGGGGEQYF; CDR3nt: TGCAGCGTTGAAGTGGGGGGTGGGGGCGAGCAGTACTTC
j_gene: TRBJ1-2; d_gene: .; abundance: .; v_gene: TRBV29-1; CDR3aa: CSVEDPTGGYGYTF; CDR3nt: TGCAGCGTTGAAGACCCTACGGGGGGCTATGGCTACACCTTC
j_gene: TRBJ1-1; d_gene: TRBD1; abundance: few; v_gene: TRBV19; CDR3aa: CASSSGQGGTEAFF; CDR3nt: TGTGCCAGTAGCTCAGGACAGGGGGGGACTGAAGCTTTCTTT
j_gene: TRBJ2-1; d_gene: .; abundance: .; v_gene: TRBV29-1; CDR3aa: CSGDRRAGEQFF; CDR3nt: TGCAGCGGCGACCGGAGGGCAGGAGAGCAGTTCTTC
j_gene: TRBJ2-1; d_gene: .; abundance: .; v_gene: TRBV10-1; CDR3aa: CASSPEGVPSYNEQFF; CDR3nt: TGCGCCAGCAGCCCCGAAGGGGTGCCCTCCTACAATGAGCAGTTCTTC
j_gene: TRBJ1-6; d_gene: TRBD1; abundance: .; v_gene: TRBV6-5; CDR3aa: CASSSSRGRLGTPLHF; CDR3nt: TGTGCCAGCAGTTCAAGCAGGGGGCGGCTAGGAACACCCCTCCACTTT
j_gene: TRBJ2-7; d_gene: .; abundance: .; v_gene: TRBV7-9; CDR3aa: CSSSLYTGSIQEQYF; CDR3nt: TGTTCCAGCAGCTTATACACAGGCTCGATTCAGGAGCAGTACTTC
j_gene: TRBJ2-7; d_gene: TRBD2; abundance: .; v_gene: TRBV6-1; CDR3aa: CASSETISLAGSAYEQYF; CDR3nt: TGTGCCAGCAGCGAAACCATTTCACTAGCGGGTTCGGCCTACGAGCAGTACTTC
j_gene: TRBJ2-1; d_gene: TRBD2; abundance: .; v_gene: TRBV30; CDR3aa: CAWRVSGSSYNEQFF; CDR3nt: TGTGCCTGGAGGGTTAGCGGGAGCTCCTACAATGAGCAGTTCTTC
j_gene: TRBJ2-7; d_gene: TRBD1; abundance: .; v_gene: TRBV10-2; CDR3aa: CASSDRQGTYEQYF; CDR3nt: TGCGCCAGCAGTGATAGACAGGGGACCTACGAGCAGTACTTC
j_gene: TRBJ2-3; d_gene: .; abundance: .; v_gene: TRBV30; CDR3aa: CAWSTGLTDTQYF; CDR3nt: TGTGCCTGGAGTACAGGGCTCACAGATACGCAGTATTTT
j_gene: TRBJ2-1; d_gene: .; abundance: .; v_gene: TRBV2; CDR3aa: CASSEGTTIYNEQFF; CDR3nt: TGTGCCAGCAGTGAAGGGACTACCATTTACAATGAGCAGTTCTTC
j_gene: TRBJ1-4; d_gene: TRBD1; abundance: few; v_gene: TRBV5-3; CDR3aa: CARSVRDSREKLFF; CDR3nt: TGTGCCAGAAGCGTCCGGGACAGCCGAGAAAAACTGTTTTTT
j_gene: TRBJ1-4; d_gene: .; abundance: .; v_gene: TRBV27; CDR3aa: CASSFSFGGDEKLFF; CDR3nt: TGTGCCAGCAGTTTCTCATTCGGCGGGGATGAAAAACTGTTTTTT
j_gene: TRBJ2-1; d_gene: .; abundance: .; v_gene: TRBV5-5; CDR3aa: CASSSGTNEQFF; CDR3nt: TGTGCCAGCAGCTCGGGAACCAATGAGCAGTTCTTC